Listed here are 12 T cell receptor beta chains from one sample, sequenced in a study of blood T cell repertoires in COVID-19. Sequencing used immunoSEQ multiplex PCR; TCRdb keeps in-frame clones, though not all of them. The table records just under 350,000 clones, around 87% of them present only once. Sequencing was performed on peripheral blood. These receptors all stem from a woman aged 45 to 65 with COVID-19, enrolled during active disease.

The CDR3 here is CASSRTPARGSSPLHF. Written as DNA, the CDR3 is TGTGCCAGCAGCCGAACGCCGGCCAGGGGATCCTCACCCCTCCACTTT. The genes are TRBV6-2 or TRBV6-3 and TRBJ1-6; a possible D gene is TRBD1 (6 bases). V was clipped by 6 bases and J by 10 bases, with 22 bases between them. This CDR3 has 16 amino acids. CDR1 and CDR2 from the germline V gene are MNHEY and SVGEGT.

V and J are TRBV11-2 and TRBJ2-3, with no clear D. The V end lost 1 base, the J end lost 5 bases, and 13 bases lay between the germline ends. CDR3 length: 15 amino acids. Looked up from germline, CDR1 is SGHAT and CDR2 is FQNNGV. In DNA, the CDR3 is TGTGCCAGCAGCTTAGTGTATCAGGCCGAAGATACGCAGTATTTT. Translating gives CASSLVYQAEDTQYF.

V and J are TRBV6-5 and TRBJ2-7; maybe TRBD1 (5 bases). Germline V gene lookup returns CDR1 MNHEY and CDR2 SVGAGI. V gave up 0 bases and J gave up 5 bases, with 8 bases separating them. The CDR3 extends over 13 amino acids. The CDR3 here is CASSYSTGDEQYF. CDR3 in DNA: TGTGCCAGCAGTTACTCAACAGGAGACGAGCAGTACTTC.

CDR3 nucleotides: TGTGCCAGTAGTATGGGACTAGCGGGAAAGAACGAGCAGTACTTC. This gives the protein CASSMGLAGKNEQYF. The chain joins TRBV19 to TRBJ2-7, with 13 positions matching TRBD2. The CDR3 has 15 amino acids. Unmatched junction bases numbered 4, after V lost 3 bases and J lost 5 bases. Germline V CDR1 and CDR2: LNHDA, SQIVND (reference sequence).

CDR3 bases: TGTGCCAGCAGCCCTGGACAGAAAGACTTTACGCAGTATTTT. Its translation: CASSPGQKDFTQYF. The gene calls are TRBV5-4 and TRBJ2-3; perhaps TRBD1 as D (6 bases). Germline lookup yields CDR1 SGHNT and CDR2 YYREEE (reference sequence). V was clipped by 4 bases and J by 8 bases, with 17 bases between them. CDR3 length: 14 amino acids.

The CDR3, as DNA: TGTGCCAGCAGCCCGGGGATGAATGAGCAGTTCTTC. Protein: CASSPGMNEQFF. The V and J genes are TRBV11-2 and TRBJ2-1, with D possibly being TRBD2 (5 bases). The ends were cut back, 5 bases at V and 7 bases at J, with 9 bases in the middle. This CDR3 has 12 residues. The germline V gene encodes CDR1 SGHAT and CDR2 FQNNGV.

V and J are TRBV5-1 and TRBJ1-6, with 7 bases fitting TRBD1. The trim removed 6 bases at V and 7 bases at J, leaving 7 bases unmatched. The germline CDR1 and CDR2 sequences are SGHRS and YFSETQ. The CDR3 totals 14 residues. In DNA, the CDR3 is TGCGCCAGCACACCCGGGACAGCGAATTCACCCCTCCACTTT. Protein product: CASTPGTANSPLHF.

The genes are TRBV9 and TRBJ2-7, with 14 bases fitting TRBD2. V dropped 3 bases and J dropped 2; count of bases not matched to a gene: 7. The germline V gene has CDR1 SGDLS and CDR2 YYNGEE. This CDR3 comprises 17 residues. The DNA of the CDR3 is TGTGCCAGCAGCGGGGAGGGACTAGCGGGAGACCCCTACGAGCAGTACTTC. Its protein product is CASSGEGLAGDPYEQYF. Filled out from reference TRBV9 and TRBJ2-7, the complete variable domain reads DSGVTQTPKHLITATGQRVTLRCSPRSGDLSVYWYQQSLDQGLQFLIQYYNGEERAKGNILERFSAQQFPDLHSELNLSSLELGDSALYFCASSGEGLAGDPYEQYFGPGTRLTVT.

The chain uses TRBV6-5 and TRBJ2-7, with 8 bases that match TRBD1. With V trimmed by 6 bases and J by 7 bases, 8 bases remained unmatched. Germline assignment: CDR1 MNHEY and CDR2 SVGAGI. The CDR3 is 13 amino acids. The CDR3 reads CASRGTGPGEQYF. Written as DNA, the CDR3 is TGTGCCAGCAGAGGGACAGGACCGGGGGAGCAGTACTTC.

The DNA for the CDR3 is TGTGCCAGCAGCCCGGAAGCGGGGATCTCCTACGAGCAGTACTTC. This codes for CASSPEAGISYEQYF. The chain carries TRBV11-3 and TRBJ2-7, with 7 positions matching TRBD2. Germline values: CDR1 SGHNT, CDR2 YENEEA. After removal of 5 bases from V and 0 bases from J, the junction contained 7 bases not matched to a gene. This CDR3 is 15 amino acids long.

The genes are TRBV5-5 and TRBJ2-7; D perhaps matches TRBD1 (6 bases). V was clipped by 4 bases and J by 7 bases, with 21 bases between them. The CDR3 consists of 15 residues. Looked up from germline, CDR1 is SGHKS and CDR2 is YYEKEE (reference sequence). The chain's CDR3 is CASSLPGTSEREQYF. The CDR3, as DNA: TGTGCCAGCAGCCTACCCGGGACATCGGAACGGGAGCAGTACTTC.

This sequence joins TRBV10-3 and TRBJ1-4; 8 nucleotides align to TRBD1. V lost 7 bases, J lost 8 bases, and 12 bases stayed unmatched. This CDR3 is built from 15 residues. Germline CDR1 reads ENHRY; CDR2 reads SYGVKD. As DNA, the CDR3 is TGTGCCATCACCACACCTAGGGGGGACAGGGAAAAACTGTTTTTT. This sequence encodes CAITTPRGDREKLFF.